This note documents a single T cell receptor beta chain sequence. The CDR3 contains 13 residues. The V end lost 5 bases, the J end lost 1 base, and 8 bases lay between the germline ends. Germline V gene lookup returns CDR1 MDHEN and CDR2 SYDVKM. Both subsets, CD45RA+ naive and CD45RA-negative memory, were split from the CD4+ cells. The sample is drawn from a study of shared clonotypes between healthy human individuals. Clones were read by immunoSEQ multiplex PCR, and TCRdb kept only the in-frame ones, dropping some. The repertoire has roughly 1.5 million clones, nearly 99% of them found once; the top ten carry 0.45%.

The chain combines TRBV28 with TRBJ1-1; D is possibly TRBD1 (6 bases). The sequencing sample was made of naive CD4+ T cells sorted from blood. As for subset: CD45RA+ positively selected. The receptor comes from a man under 40 in good health. The CDR3 nucleotides are TGTGCCAGCAGTCAGGGGTGGAACACTGAAGCTTTCTTT. This gives the protein CASSQGWNTEAFF.